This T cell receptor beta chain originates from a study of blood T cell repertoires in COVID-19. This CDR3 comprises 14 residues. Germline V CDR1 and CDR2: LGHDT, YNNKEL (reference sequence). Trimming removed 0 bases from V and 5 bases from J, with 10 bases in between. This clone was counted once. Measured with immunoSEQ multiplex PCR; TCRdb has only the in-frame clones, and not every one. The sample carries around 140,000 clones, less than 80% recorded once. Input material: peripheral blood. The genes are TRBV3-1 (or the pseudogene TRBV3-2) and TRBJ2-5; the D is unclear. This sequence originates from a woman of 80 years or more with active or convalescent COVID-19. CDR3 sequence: CASSQDRRFETQYF. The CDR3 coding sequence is TGTGCCAGCAGCCAAGATCGCAGGTTCGAGACCCAGTACTTC.